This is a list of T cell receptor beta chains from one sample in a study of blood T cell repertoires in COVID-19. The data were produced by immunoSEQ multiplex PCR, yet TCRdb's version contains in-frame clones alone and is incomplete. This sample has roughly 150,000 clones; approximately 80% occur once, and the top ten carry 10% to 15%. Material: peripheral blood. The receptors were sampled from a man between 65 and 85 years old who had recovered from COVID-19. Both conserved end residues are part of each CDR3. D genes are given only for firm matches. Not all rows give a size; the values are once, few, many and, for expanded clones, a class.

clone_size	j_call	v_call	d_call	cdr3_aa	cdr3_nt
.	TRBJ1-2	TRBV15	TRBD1	CATSEGQGSRSGYTF	TGTGCCACCAGCGAAGGACAGGGCTCACGGAGTGGCTACACCTTC
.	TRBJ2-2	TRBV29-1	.	CSVEAGGSTGELFF	TGCAGCGTTGAGGCCGGAGGTAGCACCGGGGAGCTGTTTTTT
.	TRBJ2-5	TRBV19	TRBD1	CASSLGTASQETQYF	TGTGCCAGTAGTCTGGGGACAGCCAGCCAAGAGACCCAGTACTTC
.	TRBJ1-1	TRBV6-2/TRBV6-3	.	CASSYSGGERAEAFF	TGTGCCAGCAGTTACTCGGGAGGCGAGCGGGCTGAAGCTTTCTTT
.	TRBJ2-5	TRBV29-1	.	CSVGFSRRETQYF	TGCAGCGTTGGCTTTTCCCGGAGGGAGACCCAGTACTTC
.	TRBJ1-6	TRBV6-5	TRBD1	CASSFTGVLSSPLHF	TGTGCCAGCAGTTTCACAGGGGTTCTCTCTTCACCCCTCCACTTT
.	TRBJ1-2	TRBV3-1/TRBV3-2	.	CASSPRGAANYGYTF	TGTGCCAGCAGCCCCCGGGGGGCAGCTAACTATGGCTACACCTTC
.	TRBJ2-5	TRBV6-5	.	CASSKTAQQETQYF	TGTGCCAGCAGCAAGACAGCGCAACAAGAGACCCAGTACTTC
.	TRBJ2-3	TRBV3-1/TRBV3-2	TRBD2	CASSNGLARDTQYF	TGTGCCAGCAGCAACGGACTAGCCAGGGATACGCAGTATTTT
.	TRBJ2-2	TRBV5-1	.	CASRVGGGELFF	TGCGCCAGCAGAGTTGGCGGCGGGGAGCTGTTTTTT
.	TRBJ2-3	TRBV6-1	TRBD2	CASSAGTSGLRDTQYF	TGTGCCAGCAGTGCCGGGACTAGCGGTCTCCGGGATACGCAGTATTTT
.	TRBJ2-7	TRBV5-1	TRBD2	CASSSWTSGAYEQYF	TGCGCCAGCAGCTCCTGGACTAGCGGGGCCTACGAGCAGTACTTC
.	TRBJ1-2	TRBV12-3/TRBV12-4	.	CASSLPGNYGYTF	TGTGCCAGCTCCCTACCGGGGAACTATGGCTACACCTTC
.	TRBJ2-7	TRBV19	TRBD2	CASSIPGRYEQYF	TGTGCCAGTAGTATCCCCGGGAGGTACGAGCAGTACTTC
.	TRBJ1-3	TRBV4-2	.	CASSRLRELSSGNTIYF	TGTGCCAGCAGCCGCCTCCGGGAATTGAGCTCTGGAAACACCATATATTTT
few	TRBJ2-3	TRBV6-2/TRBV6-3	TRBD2	CASSYSRLAGVSTDTQYF	TGTGCCAGCAGTTACTCCCGCTTAGCGGGAGTCTCCACAGATACGCAGTATTTT
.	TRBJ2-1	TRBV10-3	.	CAISEPNGYGEQFF	TGTGCCATCAGTGAGCCCAACGGGTACGGTGAGCAGTTCTTC
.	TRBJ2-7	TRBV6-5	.	CASSSPGSYEQYF	TGTGCCAGCAGTTCCCCCGGGTCCTACGAGCAGTACTTC
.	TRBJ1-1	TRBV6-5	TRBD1	CASSYSQGSLNTEAFF	TGTGCCAGCAGTTACTCACAGGGGTCTTTGAACACTGAAGCTTTCTTT
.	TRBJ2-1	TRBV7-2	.	CASSGSRAMNEQFF	TGTGCCAGCAGCGGTTCGCGGGCTATGAATGAGCAGTTCTTC
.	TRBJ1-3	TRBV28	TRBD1	CASSLQGAGNTIYF	TGTGCCAGTAGTTTACAGGGGGCTGGAAACACCATATATTTT
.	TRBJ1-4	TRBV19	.	CASSKDTPMEKLFF	TGTGCCAGTAGTAAGGACACGCCAATGGAAAAACTGTTTTTT
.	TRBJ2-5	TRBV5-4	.	CASKSDPRRETQYF	TGTGCCAGCAAGTCGGACCCTCGGAGGGAGACCCAGTACTTC
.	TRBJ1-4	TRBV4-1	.	CASSIINREKLFF	TGCGCCAGCAGTATCATTAACAGGGAAAAACTGTTTTTT
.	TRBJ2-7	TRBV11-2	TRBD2	CASTPGLAEQYF	TGTGCCAGCACCCCCGGACTAGCAGAGCAGTACTTC
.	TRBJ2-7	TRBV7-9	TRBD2	CASSPGGSGAYEQYF	TGTGCCAGCAGCCCCGGGGGTAGCGGGGCCTACGAGCAGTACTTC
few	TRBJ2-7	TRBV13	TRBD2	CASSLSSGYEQYF	TGTGCCAGCAGCTTATCTAGCGGCTACGAGCAGTACTTC
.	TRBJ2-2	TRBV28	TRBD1	CASSSTQGAHTGELFF	TGTGCCAGCAGCTCAACTCAGGGGGCCCACACCGGGGAGCTGTTTTTT
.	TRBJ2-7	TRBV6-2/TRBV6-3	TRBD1	CASSYSDRGEQYF	TGTGCCAGCAGTTACTCGGACAGGGGCGAGCAGTACTTC
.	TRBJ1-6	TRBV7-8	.	CASSLDRNYSPLHF	TGTGCCAGCAGCTTAGACAGAAATTATTCACCCCTCCACTTT
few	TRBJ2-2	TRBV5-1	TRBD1	CASSRAGQGNTGELFF	TGCGCCAGCAGTCGGGCGGGACAGGGTAACACCGGGGAGCTGTTTTTT
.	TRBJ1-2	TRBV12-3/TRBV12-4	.	CASSSGYGYTF	TGTGCCAGCAGTTCAGGGTATGGCTACACCTTC
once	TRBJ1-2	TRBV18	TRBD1	CASSPSGQISANYGYTF	TGTGCCAGCTCACCATCGGGACAGATCTCGGCTAACTATGGCTACACCTTC
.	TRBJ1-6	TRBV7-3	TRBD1	CASSLKLDRNNSPLHF	TGTGCCAGCAGCTTAAAGCTGGACAGGAATAATTCACCCCTCCACTTT
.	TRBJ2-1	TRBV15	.	CATSRDRPVRSSYNEQFF	TGTGCCACCAGCAGAGATAGGCCCGTTCGTAGCTCCTACAATGAGCAGTTCTTC
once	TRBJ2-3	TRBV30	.	CAWIGSSTDTQYF	TGTGCCTGGATTGGTAGTAGCACAGATACGCAGTATTTT
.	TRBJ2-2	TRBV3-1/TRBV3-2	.	CASSQFTVSNTGELFF	TGTGCCAGCAGCCAATTCACGGTGTCGAACACCGGGGAGCTGTTTTTT
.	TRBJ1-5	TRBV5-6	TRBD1	CASSADRGGSQPQHF	TGTGCCAGCAGCGCAGACAGGGGGGGAAGTCAGCCCCAGCATTTT
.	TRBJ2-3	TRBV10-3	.	CAISESTGPDTQYF	TGTGCCATCAGTGAGTCAACCGGTCCAGATACGCAGTATTTT
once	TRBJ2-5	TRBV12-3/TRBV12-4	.	CASSSSVRETQYF	TGTGCCAGCAGTTCGAGTGTCAGGGAGACCCAGTACTTC
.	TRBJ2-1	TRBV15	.	CATSRGSGTMNEQFF	TGTGCCACCAGCAGAGGTTCGGGTACCATGAATGAGCAGTTCTTC
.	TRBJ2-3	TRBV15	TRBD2	CATSRDLAGEGTDTQYF	TGTGCCACCAGCAGAGATCTGGCGGGAGAGGGCACAGATACGCAGTATTTT
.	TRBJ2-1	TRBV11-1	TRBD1	CASSLAGTGGNEQFF	TGTGCCAGCAGCTTAGCGGGGACAGGGGGTAATGAGCAGTTCTTC
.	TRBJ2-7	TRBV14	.	CASSRRVGRVYEQYF	TGTGCCAGCAGCCGCCGGGTCGGCAGGGTCTACGAGCAGTACTTC
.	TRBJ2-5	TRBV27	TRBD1	CASSSLRDRGRETQYF	TGTGCCAGCAGTTCGCTCCGGGACAGGGGTCGTGAGACCCAGTACTTC
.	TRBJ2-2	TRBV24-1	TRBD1	CATTRDRGQTGELFF	TGTGCCACCACCCGGGACAGGGGGCAAACCGGGGAGCTGTTTTTT
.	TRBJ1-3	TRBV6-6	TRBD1	CASSFWTGRSGNTIYF	TGTGCCAGCAGTTTTTGGACAGGCCGCTCTGGAAACACCATATATTTT
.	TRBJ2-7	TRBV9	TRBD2	CASSVASGSYEQYF	TGTGCCAGCAGCGTAGCTAGCGGCTCCTACGAGCAGTACTTC
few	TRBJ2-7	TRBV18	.	CASSSGRFSGEQYF	TGTGCCAGCTCATCAGGACGTTTCTCGGGGGAGCAGTACTTC
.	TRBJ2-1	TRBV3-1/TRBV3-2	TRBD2	CASSLTASGFEQFF	TGTGCCAGCAGCCTCACAGCTAGCGGATTCGAGCAGTTCTTC
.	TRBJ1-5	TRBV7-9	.	CASSSQGDNQPQHF	TGTGCCAGCAGCTCTCAGGGCGACAATCAGCCCCAGCATTTT
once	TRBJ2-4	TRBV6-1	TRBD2	CASSEIGVAGGQAKNIQYF	TGTGCCAGCAGTGAAATAGGAGTAGCGGGAGGCCAGGCCAAAAACATTCAGTACTTC
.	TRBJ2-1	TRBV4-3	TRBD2	CASSQDGTSGGNEQFF	TGCGCCAGCAGCCAAGACGGGACTAGCGGGGGCAATGAGCAGTTCTTC
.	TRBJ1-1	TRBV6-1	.	CASSDGGWRNTEAFF	TGTGCCAGCAGTGATGGAGGGTGGAGGAACACTGAAGCTTTCTTT
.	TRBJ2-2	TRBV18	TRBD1	CASSFGQGNTGELFF	TGTGCCAGCTCTTTTGGACAGGGGAACACCGGGGAGCTGTTTTTT
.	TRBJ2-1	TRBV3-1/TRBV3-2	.	CASEARLYNEQFF	TGTGCCAGCGAGGCGCGACTATACAATGAGCAGTTCTTC
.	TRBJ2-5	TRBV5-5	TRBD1	CASSSGQLQETQYF	TGTGCCAGCAGCTCGGGACAGTTACAAGAGACCCAGTACTTC
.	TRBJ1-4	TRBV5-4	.	CASSDTGITNEKLFF	TGTGCCAGCAGCGATACAGGTATCACTAATGAAAAACTGTTTTTT
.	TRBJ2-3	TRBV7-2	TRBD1	CASRPPGQGRTDTQYF	TGTGCCAGCAGACCCCCGGGACAGGGAAGGACAGATACGCAGTATTTT
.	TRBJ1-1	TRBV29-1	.	CSVEAQGGTEAFF	TGCAGCGTTGAAGCACAGGGAGGGACTGAAGCTTTCTTT